Listed here are 22 T cell receptor beta chains from one sample, sequenced in a study of beta chain features in type 1 diabetes. Findings and limits, study-wide: Moderate yet significant TCRB CDR3 shortening was seen in Type 1 diabetes patients in all four CD4+ subsets.

Their target antigens are unknown. Sequenced material consisted of expressed TCRB transcripts (all of the isolated RNA was reverse transcribed). Profiling relied on immunoSEQ multiplex PCR, and the TCRdb table lists in-frame clones only, not all of them. The sample contains over 40,000 clones, around 70% of which appear only once. Source material: Tregs from blood. These receptors all stem from a woman aged 18-29 years with type 1 diabetes.

The J gene is TRBJ2-1, the V gene TRBV19; 9 nucleotides agree with TRBD1. Germline V gene lookup returns CDR1 LNHDA and CDR2 SQIVND (reference sequence). The ends lost 3 bases at V and 5 bases at J; junction bases unmatched: 11. This CDR3 comprises 17 residues. CDR3 DNA sequence: TGTGCCAGTAGTATGAGGGGTGTCGGACAGGGGCACAATGAGCAGTTCTTC. Amino acids: CASSMRGVGQGHNEQFF.

The CDR3 DNA sequence: TGTGCCAGCAGCTTTCGGGGCACCGGGGAGCTGTTTTTT. Protein: CASSFRGTGELFF. The rearrangement joins TRBV7-2 to TRBJ2-2; D is perhaps TRBD2 (5 bases). V lost 3 bases and J 4 bases, leaving 6 bases between the germline ends. CDR1 SGHTA and CDR2 FQGNSA come from the germline V gene. The CDR3 consists of 13 residues.

The V gene is TRBV5-1, the J gene TRBJ1-4, with TRBD1 identical over 7 bases. This CDR3 is built from 15 residues. Germline V gene lookup returns CDR1 SGHRS and CDR2 YFSETQ. After removal of 4 bases from V and 6 bases from J, the junction contained 9 bases not matched to a gene. CDR3 loop: CASSLSDREYEKLFF. The CDR3 DNA reads as TGCGCCAGCAGCCTCTCCGACAGGGAGTATGAAAAACTGTTTTTT.

The sample holds a few counts of this clone. The chain couples TRBV13 to TRBJ1-1; TRBD1 is a possible D gene (5 bases). Germline V gives CDR1 PRHDT, CDR2 FYEKMQ (reference sequence). This CDR3 has 13 residues. V was cut by 6 bases and J by 7 bases, with 15 bases left in between. CDR3 sequence: CASSPDSQGEAFF. As DNA, the CDR3 is TGTGCCAGCAGTCCCGACAGCCAAGGTGAAGCTTTCTTT.

The rearrangement uses TRBV5-1 and TRBJ2-7; 7 bases fit TRBD2. The junction had 7 bases not matched to a gene; V was cut back by 5 bases and J by 2 bases. Germline V gene data show CDR1 as SGHRS and CDR2 as YFSETQ. The CDR3 is 14 residues long. The CDR3 nucleotides read TGCGCCAGCAGGCGGCCTAGCGGAGCCTACGAGCAGTACTTC. Translating gives CASRRPSGAYEQYF. The full variable domain, with the rest looked up from reference TRBV5-1 and TRBJ2-7, is KAGVTQTPRYLIKTRGQQVTLSCSPISGHRSVSWYQQTPGQGLQFLFEYFSETQRNKGNFPGRFSGRQFSNSRSEMNVSTLELGDSALYLCASRRPSGAYEQYFGPGTRLTVT.

This rearrangement joins TRBV27 to TRBJ1-1; 7 nucleotides align to TRBD1. CDR1 MNHEY and CDR2 SMNVEV come from the germline V gene (reference sequence). Losses at the gene ends were 8 bases for V and 1 base for J; bases not matched to a gene: 7. The CDR3 extends over 14 amino acids. The CDR3 DNA reads as TGTGCCAGCGGTTACAGGGGCGGGAACACTGAAGCTTTCTTT. As protein: CASGYRGGNTEAFF.

The chain links TRBV18 to TRBJ2-7; 10 nucleotides line up with TRBD2. This CDR3 is built from 16 residues. V gave up 3 bases and J gave up 1 base; unmatched junction bases: 6. In germline, CDR1 is KGHSH, CDR2 LQKENI. For the CDR3, the DNA is TGTGCCAGCTCACCCCTAGCGGGAGATAGTTCCTACGAGCAGTACTTC. Residues: CASSPLAGDSSYEQYF.

The table lists this clone with a few counts. The J gene is TRBJ2-7, the V gene TRBV27, with 9 bases lining up with TRBD1. The CDR3 is made up of 15 amino acids. V gave up 7 bases and J gave up 5 bases; unmatched junction bases: 12. Germline V lookup: CDR1 MNHEY, CDR2 SMNVEV (reference sequence). CDR3 residues: CASTTDRDRVDEQYF. In DNA, the CDR3 is TGTGCCAGCACCACTGACCGGGACAGGGTGGACGAGCAGTACTTC.

This clone was observed a few times. The chain joins TRBV5-1 to TRBJ1-1; perhaps TRBD1 as D (5 bases). The CDR3 consists of 13 residues. Germline loops: CDR1 SGHRS, CDR2 YFSETQ. V dropped 3 bases and J dropped 4 bases, with 10 bases sitting between them. The CDR3 sequence is CASSSGTSTEAFF. The CDR3 DNA reads TGCGCCAGCAGCTCGGGGACTTCCACTGAAGCTTTCTTT.

This chain links TRBV10-1 with TRBJ2-1; 12 bases are shared with TRBD2. The V segment lost 6 bases and the J segment 7 bases; nucleotides outside the gene matches: 13. This CDR3 contains 17 residues. Germline V lookup: CDR1 WNHNN, CDR2 SYGVQD (reference sequence). DNA for the CDR3: TGCGCCAGCAGCGATTCATCCCTAGCGGGGGGGCTGAATGAGCAGTTCTTC. This sequence encodes CASSDSSLAGGLNEQFF.

This clone was seen a few times. The rearrangement links TRBV19 to TRBJ1-4; D may be TRBD1 (5 bases). The CDR3 totals 15 residues. Germline V CDR1 and CDR2: LNHDA, SQIVND (reference sequence). V was cut by 6 bases and J by 6 bases, with 17 bases left in between. CDR3 DNA sequence: TGTGCCAGTAGCCCTCGGGCCAGGGAGGATGAAAAACTGTTTTTT. Its protein is CASSPRAREDEKLFF.

This clone was observed a few times. The chain couples TRBV6-5 to TRBJ2-5; the match to TRBD1 covers 7 bases. With V trimmed by 6 bases and J by 2 bases, 3 bases remained unmatched. CDR1 and CDR2 from the germline V gene are MNHEY and SVGAGI. CDR3 size: 13 residues. CDR3 in amino acids: CASSGTVQETQYF. CDR3 nucleotides: TGTGCCAGCAGCGGGACAGTTCAAGAGACCCAGTACTTC.

The V gene is TRBV7-2, the J gene TRBJ2-7, with a tentative D call TRBD1 (6 bases). V was shortened by 5 bases and J by 9 bases, with 11 bases between the two germline ends. CDR3 length: 11 residues. Germline V lookup: CDR1 SGHTA, CDR2 FQGNSA. Here the CDR3 reads CASSLQGRQYF. The DNA for the CDR3 is TGTGCCAGCAGCCTACAGGGCAGGCAGTACTTC.

The J gene is TRBJ2-7, the V gene TRBV4-3; a weak D match, TRBD1 (6 bases). The V and J ends lost 3 bases and 2 bases respectively, with 14 bases between them. This CDR3 contains 15 residues. CDR1 is LGHNA, CDR2 YSLEER, per germline. CDR3 nucleotide sequence: TGCGCCAGCAGCCAGGGTCTACAGGGTCCCTACGAGCAGTACTTC. Translating it yields CASSQGLQGPYEQYF.

This clone was counted once. The chain couples TRBV6-1 to TRBJ1-2; D is possibly TRBD1 (6 bases). V gave up 7 bases and J gave up 8 bases, with 14 bases separating them. CDR1 is MNHNS and CDR2 is SASEGT in the germline V gene. The CDR3 spans 12 residues. DNA of the CDR3: TGTGCCAGCAAAGTGGGGGCCGGCGGCTACACCTTC. The encoded protein is CASKVGAGGYTF.

The chain couples TRBV19 to TRBJ2-5, with 7 bases fitting TRBD2. Trimming cost V 7 bases and J 4 bases; bases outside gene matches: 6. The germline V gene has CDR1 LNHDA and CDR2 SQIVND (reference sequence). CDR3 length: 13 residues. As DNA, the CDR3 is TGTGCCAGTACGCCGGGGGGTGGAGAGACCCAGTACTTC. This translates into CASTPGGGETQYF.

In DNA form, the CDR3 reads TGCGCCAGCAGCTTGGGACAGGGGTCAGATACGCAGTATTTT. It codes for CASSLGQGSDTQYF. The V gene is TRBV5-1, the J gene TRBJ2-3; 8 bases are a match to TRBD1. Germline CDR1 and CDR2: SGHRS and YFSETQ. Germline trimming cut 0 bases from V and 4 bases from J; bases unmatched to any gene: 1. The CDR3 runs 14 residues.

The chain links TRBV7-8 to TRBJ2-7; D uncertain. Trimming shortened V by 9 bases and J by 4 bases, and 16 bases separated the two germline ends. The CDR3 extends over 13 amino acids. Germline CDR1 and CDR2: SGHVS and FQNEAQ. The CDR3 reads CASQSMVFYEQYF. The CDR3, as DNA: TGTGCCAGTCAGTCGATGGTTTTTTACGAGCAGTACTTC.

Concerning this clone: The same CDR3 can be traced to other DNA sequences in this sample. V usage is TRBV19 and J usage is TRBJ2-7; TRBD2 aligns across 13 bases. The CDR3 is 15 residues long. Germline CDR1 is LNHDA and CDR2 is SQIVND (reference sequence). With 5 bases clipped from V and 2 bases from J, the junction kept 3 bases outside the gene matches. The CDR3 region is CASSLGTSGTYEQYF. The CDR3 DNA reads as TGTGCCAGTAGTTTAGGGACTAGCGGGACCTACGAGCAGTACTTC. The whole variable domain, remainder taken from reference TRBV19 and TRBJ2-7, is DGGITQSPKYLFRKEGQNVTLSCEQNLNHDAMYWYRQDPGQGLRLIYYSQIVNDFQKGDIAEGYSVSREKKESFPLTVTSAQKNPTAFYLCASSLGTSGTYEQYFGPGTRLTVT.

The chain carries TRBV11-2 and TRBJ2-1, with a weak D call TRBD1 (6 bases). The V gene lost 5 bases and the J gene lost 4 bases, with 15 bases spanning the gap. CDR3 length equals 15 residues. From germline, CDR1 is SGHAT and CDR2 FQNNGV. The CDR3 sequence is CASSKTGIGYNEQFF. The CDR3 DNA follows: TGTGCCAGCAGCAAAACAGGGATTGGGTACAATGAGCAGTTCTTC.

The gene calls are TRBV4-3 and TRBJ1-1; D perhaps matches TRBD1 (5 bases). V lost 0 bases to trimming and J lost 13 bases, with 15 bases between them. The CDR3 covers 13 residues. Germline CDR1 reads LGHNA; CDR2 reads YSLEER. In DNA, the CDR3 is TGCGCCAGCAGCCAAGATCGCGGGGCTTCCGGTTTCTTT. Residues: CASSQDRGASGFF.

This rearrangement joins TRBV11-2 to TRBJ2-3; no clear D. CDR3 length: 16 amino acids. The ends were cut back, 4 bases at V and 4 bases at J, with 18 bases in the middle. CDR1 and CDR2 (germline): SGHAT, FQNNGV. DNA for the CDR3: TGTGCCAGCAGCTCCGTGTTTTTCACCGAGCCAGATACGCAGTATTTT. Protein product: CASSSVFFTEPDTQYF.